The sequence of this T cell receptor (beta chain) was determined in a study of T-cell reconstitution after alpha-beta-depleted transplantation in children. Germline CDR1 SGHRS, CDR2 YFSETQ. The CDR3 covers 15 residues. Trimming removed 5 bases at V and 4 bases at J, with 17 bases between. There are many counts of this clonotype. Molecular barcoding with unique molecular identifiers was used for the TCRbeta library. In TCRdb, the PCR reads were re-called with MiXCR into one record per CDR3 protein. The repertoire holds about 190,000 distinct CDR3 sequences, with over 5.5% as singletons. This TCR was recovered from a human donor who donated a stem cell graft to a child with Wiskott-Aldrich syndrome. The sample in question was PBMCs from the stem cell graft donor, obtained from the stem cell graft. V is TRBV5-1 and J is TRBJ2-3, with unresolved D. The CDR3 is CASRSEIQEADTQYF. CDR3 sequence (DNA): TGCGCCAGCAGGTCTGAGATTCAAGAAGCAGATACGCAGTATTTT.